The 14 T cell receptor beta chains below come from one sample, sequenced in a study of shared clonotypes between healthy human individuals (dated by TCRdb to the early 2020s). Libraries were prepared through the immunoSEQ multiplex PCR assay. The source is immuneACCESS, and TCRdb retained only in-frame sequences with V and J called. Part of the clones is not carried over; for the studies checked, unresolved V genes explain less than half of this, and the remainder is unexplained. In all, the sample holds more than 400,000 clones, and about 72% of those were seen once. The ten biggest clones cover 9.5% to 15% of the sample. Sequencing used PBMCs. The receptors originated from a woman between 40 and 55 years old in good health. Some clones in this sample may be carry-over from other donors' samples.

The V and J genes are TRBV5-1 and TRBJ2-5; D is unclear. CDR3 length: 12 amino acids. Germline CDR1 is SGHRS and CDR2 is YFSETQ. Trimming pared 4 bases from V and 1 base from J, leaving 5 bases between. The CDR3 region is CASSRIQETQYF. Here the CDR3 DNA reads TGCGCCAGCAGCCGGATCCAAGAGACCCAGTACTTC.

The genes are TRBV28 and TRBJ2-1, with TRBD1 as a possible D gene (7 bases). V was cut by 6 bases and J by 2 bases, with 14 bases left in between. Germline-derived CDR1 and CDR2 are MDHEN and SYDVKM. CDR3 length equals 15 residues. The DNA for the CDR3 is TGTGCCAGCAGGAATCAGGGGGGTCCCTACAATGAGCAGTTCTTC. Its translation is CASRNQGGPYNEQFF.

V usage is TRBV27 and J usage is TRBJ2-7; 7 bases agree with TRBD2. Trimming removed 4 bases from V and 1 base from J; junction bases left unmatched: 10. From germline, CDR1 is MNHEY and CDR2 SMNVEV (reference sequence). This CDR3 comprises 16 residues. This chain's CDR3 is CASSYGGTSESYEQYF. Here the CDR3 DNA reads TGTGCCAGCAGTTACGGGGGAACTAGCGAATCCTACGAGCAGTACTTC.

This clone was seen a few times. This specimen includes other DNA sequences encoding the same CDR3. The CDR3 bases are TGCGCCAGCAGCCCGGGACAGTCGCAAGAGACCCAGTACTTC. It yields the protein CASSPGQSQETQYF. The J gene is TRBJ2-5, the V gene TRBV5-1; 7 bases align to TRBD1. CDR1 SGHRS and CDR2 YFSETQ come from the germline V gene. This CDR3 region has 14 residues. Trimming cost V 4 bases and J 2 bases; bases outside gene matches: 5.

Only one count was recorded for this clone. V gene TRBV28 combines with J gene TRBJ2-2, with D perhaps TRBD2 (5 bases). The CDR3 runs to 17 residues. From germline, CDR1 is MDHEN and CDR2 SYDVKM. The V end was cut by 4 bases, the J end by 7 bases, with 22 bases between. The CDR3 protein is CASSYTRSGGLLGELFF. In nucleotides, the CDR3 is TGTGCCAGCAGTTATACCCGGTCCGGCGGGTTGCTCGGGGAGCTGTTTTTT.

This clone occurred a few times. This chain links TRBV10-3 with TRBJ1-5, with D unclear. This CDR3 spans 13 amino acids. Trimming took 6 bases from V and 0 from J, leaving 6 bases between them. The germline gives CDR1 ENHRY, CDR2 SYGVKD. The CDR3 reads CAISAASNQPQHF. In nucleotides, the CDR3 is TGTGCCATCAGCGCAGCTAGCAATCAGCCCCAGCATTTT.

The rearrangement links TRBV27 to TRBJ2-7, with D perhaps TRBD2 (6 bases). Germline V gene data show CDR1 as MNHEY and CDR2 as SMNVEV (reference sequence). Trimming took off 1 base at V and 1 base at J, with 14 bases between the two ends. The CDR3 is made up of 16 amino acids. CDR3 DNA sequence: TGTGCCAGCAGTTTATTCCGACTAGGGGAGTCCTACGAGCAGTACTTC. It specifies CASSLFRLGESYEQYF.

The rearrangement links TRBV10-3 to TRBJ2-2; 7 bases map to TRBD1. V dropped 10 bases and J dropped 4; count of bases not matched to a gene: 6. The CDR3 runs to 13 residues. CDR1 and CDR2 (germline): ENHRY, SYGVKD. The CDR3 spells CATGQTFTGELFF. CDR3 DNA sequence: TGTGCCACGGGACAGACTTTCACCGGGGAGCTGTTTTTT.

Remarks on this clone: With a much larger clone just one base away, this may be a read error. This specimen includes other DNA sequences encoding the same CDR3. The chain has TRBV30 and TRBJ2-5; 10 nucleotides match TRBD2. V was pared by 4 bases and J by 4 bases, with 18 bases of the junction left unmatched. In germline, CDR1 is GTSNPN, CDR2 SVGIG (reference sequence). The CDR3 spans 18 residues. The CDR3 nucleotides read TGTGCCTGGAAGGGAGTGGGGAAGCGGGAGGGCCGACGAGAGACCCAGTACTTC. Protein product: CAWKGVGKREGRRETQYF.

This clone was detected once. The chain employs TRBV29-1 and TRBJ2-1, with D unclear. Germline-derived CDR1 and CDR2 are SQVTM and ANQGSEA. Trimming removed 2 bases from V and 13 bases from J, with 21 bases in between. This CDR3 has 14 residues. CDR3 region: CSVEFVWTAGDQFF. The CDR3 DNA reads as TGCAGCGTTGAATTCGTCTGGACCGCTGGTGATCAGTTCTTC.

As concerns this clone: Other nucleotide sequences in the sample specify the same CDR3. V gene TRBV30 combines with J gene TRBJ2-7; D remains unclear. Trimming removed 1 base from V and 1 base from J, with 5 bases in between. Germline loops: CDR1 GTSNPN, CDR2 SVGIG (reference sequence). The CDR3 has 12 amino acids. CDR3 amino acids: CAWSASSYEQYF. CDR3 coding DNA: TGTGCCTGGAGTGCATCTTCCTACGAGCAGTACTTC. Variable domain in full (rest from reference TRBV30 and TRBJ2-7): SQTIHQWPATLVQPVGSPLSLECTVEGTSNPNLYWYRQAAGRGLQLLFYSVGIGQISSEVPQNLSASRPQDRQFILSSKKLLLSDSGFYLCAWSASSYEQYFGPGTRLTVT.

The gene calls are TRBV28 and TRBJ2-5, with TRBD2 identical over 7 bases. The germline CDR1 and CDR2 sequences are MDHEN and SYDVKM. CDR3 length: 15 residues. V was pared by 6 bases and J by 4 bases, with 11 bases of the junction left unmatched. The CDR3 nucleotides are TGTGCCAGCAGCCCCCCGAGGGGAGGGCTAGAGACCCAGTACTTC. This sequence encodes CASSPPRGGLETQYF.

The V and J genes are TRBV7-9 and TRBJ1-1, with TRBD1 identical over 7 bases. Germline values: CDR1 SEHNR, CDR2 FQNEAQ (reference sequence). CDR3 length: 14 amino acids. J was trimmed by 5 bases and V by 4 bases; bases with no gene match: 7. CDR3 nucleotides: TGTGCCAGCAGCTCCGGGGGCAGGGGGACTGAAGCTTTCTTT. Its protein is CASSSGGRGTEAFF.

The chain employs TRBV15 and TRBJ2-2; tentatively, D is TRBD1 (5 bases). V lost 0 bases to trimming and J lost 6 bases, with 11 bases between them. The CDR3 totals 15 residues. Germline V lookup: CDR1 LNHNV, CDR2 YYDKDF (reference sequence). The CDR3 sequence: CATSRDKLGAGELFF. The CDR3 nucleotides read TGTGCCACCAGCAGAGATAAGTTAGGGGCCGGGGAGCTGTTTTTT.